This record concerns one TCR beta chain sequence. Its matching antigen is unknown. The data were obtained in a study of a mutant IDH1 vaccine in newly diagnosed glioma. The V and J ends lost 4 bases and 0 bases respectively, with 7 bases between them. Germline V gives CDR1 MDHEN, CDR2 SYDVKM. The CDR3 is 13 amino acids. This table comes from immunoSEQ multiplex PCR, and its TCRdb copy is limited to in-frame clones, with some not included. The sample has approximately 50,000 clones, 86% seen once. This sample's time point: week 35, safety follow-up. Each vaccine dose was 300 ug of mutant IDH1 20-mer peptide, with topical imiquimod.

The chain uses TRBV28 and TRBJ2-7; TRBD1 is a possible D gene (5 bases). The receptor comes from a man aged 40-49 years with glioma. Material: PBMCs, obtained from a glioma patient whose treatment included an IDH1 peptide vaccine. The CDR3 loop is CASSWTFSYEQYF. The DNA of the CDR3 is TGTGCCAGCAGTTGGACATTCTCCTACGAGCAGTACTTC.